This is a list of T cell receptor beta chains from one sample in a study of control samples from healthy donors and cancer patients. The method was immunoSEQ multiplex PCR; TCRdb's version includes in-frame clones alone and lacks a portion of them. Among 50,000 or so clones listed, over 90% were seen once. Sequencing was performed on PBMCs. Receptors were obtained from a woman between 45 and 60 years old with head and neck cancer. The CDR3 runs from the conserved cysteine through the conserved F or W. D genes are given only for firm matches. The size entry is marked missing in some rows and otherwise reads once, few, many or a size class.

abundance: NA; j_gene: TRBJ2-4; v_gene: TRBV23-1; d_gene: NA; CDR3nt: TGCGCCAGCAGTCCCCGAGGGCGGTCCAAAAACATTCAGTACTTC; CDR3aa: CASSPRGRSKNIQYF
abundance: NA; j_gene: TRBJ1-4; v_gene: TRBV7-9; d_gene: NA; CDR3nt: TGTGCCAGCAGCTCCACGGAAGAGCCTAAGTGGGATGAAAAACTGTTTTTT; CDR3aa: CASSSTEEPKWDEKLFF
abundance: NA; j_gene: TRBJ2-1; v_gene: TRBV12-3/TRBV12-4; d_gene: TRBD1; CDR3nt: TGTGCCAGCAGTCCGGACAGGGTTAATGAGCAGTTCTTC; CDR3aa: CASSPDRVNEQFF
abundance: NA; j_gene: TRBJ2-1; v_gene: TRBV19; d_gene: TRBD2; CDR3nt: TGTGCCAGTAATACGGGGGGGCCATCCGAGCAGTTCTTC; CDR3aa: CASNTGGPSEQFF
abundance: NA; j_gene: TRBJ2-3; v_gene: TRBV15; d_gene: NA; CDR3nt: TGTGCCACCAGCACATTCACGGGTCCGCCGGGCGATACGCAGTATTTT; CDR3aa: CATSTFTGPPGDTQYF
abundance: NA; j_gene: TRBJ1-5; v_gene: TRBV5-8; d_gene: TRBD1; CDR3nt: TGTGCCAGCAGCCCCGGGACAGCTTATAGCAATCAGCCCCAGCATTTT; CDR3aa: CASSPGTAYSNQPQHF
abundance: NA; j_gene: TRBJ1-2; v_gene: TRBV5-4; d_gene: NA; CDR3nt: TGTGCCAGCAGCCCTCAGGGATATGGCTACACCTTC; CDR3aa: CASSPQGYGYTF
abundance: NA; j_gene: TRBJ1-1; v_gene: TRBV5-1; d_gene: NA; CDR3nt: TGCGCCAGCAGCCATGCCGCAAAGAACACTGAAGCTTTCTTT; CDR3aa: CASSHAAKNTEAFF
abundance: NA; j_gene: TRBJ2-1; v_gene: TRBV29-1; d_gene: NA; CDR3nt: TGCAGCGTTGATATGCACTCCTACAATGAGCAGTTCTTC; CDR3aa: CSVDMHSYNEQFF
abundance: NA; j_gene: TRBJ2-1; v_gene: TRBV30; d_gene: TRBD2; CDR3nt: TGTGCCTGGGGGGGACTAGGGAGCTCCTACAATGAGCAGTTCTTC; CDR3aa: CAWGGLGSSYNEQFF
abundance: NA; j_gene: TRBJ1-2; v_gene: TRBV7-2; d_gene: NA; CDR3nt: TGTGCCAGCAGCTTAGTTTCCGGGACACCCGGAGGGGGCTACACCTTC; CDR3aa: CASSLVSGTPGGGYTF
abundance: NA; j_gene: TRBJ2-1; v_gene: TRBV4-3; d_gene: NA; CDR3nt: TGCGCCAGCTCCCTTACCGGGGCGGTCAATGAGCAGTTCTTC; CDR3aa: CASSLTGAVNEQFF
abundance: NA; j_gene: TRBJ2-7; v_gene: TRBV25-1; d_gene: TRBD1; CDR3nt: TGTGCCAGCAGTGATTCCCGGGACAGGGGATACGAGCAGTACTTC; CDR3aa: CASSDSRDRGYEQYF
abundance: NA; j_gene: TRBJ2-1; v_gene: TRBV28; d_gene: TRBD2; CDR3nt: TGTGCCAGCAGTTCCGGACTAGCGGGAGCGGCTGAGCAGTTCTTC; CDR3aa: CASSSGLAGAAEQFF
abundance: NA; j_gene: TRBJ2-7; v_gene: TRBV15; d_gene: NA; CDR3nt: TGTGCCACCAGTCTGATGATTATGGACGAGCAGTACTTC; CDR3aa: CATSLMIMDEQYF
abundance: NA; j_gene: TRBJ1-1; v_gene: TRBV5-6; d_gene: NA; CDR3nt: TGTGCCAGCAGCGTCTACAGGGTAGCTGAAGCTTTCTTT; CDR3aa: CASSVYRVAEAFF
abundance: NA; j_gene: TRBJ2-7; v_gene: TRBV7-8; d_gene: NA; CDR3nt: TGTGCCAGCAGCCCTGGGGTGGGGATCGGCTACGAGCAGTACTTC; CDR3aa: CASSPGVGIGYEQYF
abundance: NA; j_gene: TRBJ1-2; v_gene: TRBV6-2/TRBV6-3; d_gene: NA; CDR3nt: TGTGCCAGCAGTTATTCGAAAGGGAGTCTCTATGGCTACACCTTC; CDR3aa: CASSYSKGSLYGYTF
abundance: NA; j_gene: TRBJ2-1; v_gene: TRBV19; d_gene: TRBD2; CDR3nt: TGTGCCAGTAGTCCCGGGACTAGCGGCCAAAATGAGCAGTTCTTC; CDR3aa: CASSPGTSGQNEQFF
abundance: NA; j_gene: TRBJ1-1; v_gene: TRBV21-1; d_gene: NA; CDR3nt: TGTGCCAGCAGCAAATGTTCCGTAGAAGCTTTCTTT; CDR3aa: CASSKCSVEAFF
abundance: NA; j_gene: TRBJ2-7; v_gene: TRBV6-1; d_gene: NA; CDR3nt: TGTGCCAGCAGTGAAGATTCGTGGGGGGAGCAGTACTTC; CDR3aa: CASSEDSWGEQYF
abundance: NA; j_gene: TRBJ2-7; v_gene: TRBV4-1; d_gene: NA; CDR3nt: TGCGCCAGCAGCCCCGACCCGTCGGGGGAGCAGTACTTC; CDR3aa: CASSPDPSGEQYF
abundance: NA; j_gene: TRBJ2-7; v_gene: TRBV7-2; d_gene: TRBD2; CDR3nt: TGTGCCAGCAGGTGGACTAGCGGCGCTACCTACGAGCAGTACTTC; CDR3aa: CASRWTSGATYEQYF
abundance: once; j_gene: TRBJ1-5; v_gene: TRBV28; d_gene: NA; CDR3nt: TGTGCCAGCAAGGGTCCCAAGTCGAGCAATCAGCCCCAGCATTTT; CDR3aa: CASKGPKSSNQPQHF
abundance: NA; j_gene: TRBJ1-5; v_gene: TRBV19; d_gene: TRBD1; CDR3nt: TGTGCCAGTAGTATAGGCCCCCCCACTCGGTACACAGGGGGCAATCAGCCCCAGCATTTT; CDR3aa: CASSIGPPTRYTGGNQPQHF
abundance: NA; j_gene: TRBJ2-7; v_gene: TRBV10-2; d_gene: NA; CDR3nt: TGCGCCAGCAGCGCCTGGTTGAGCTACGAGCAGTACTTC; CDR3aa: CASSAWLSYEQYF
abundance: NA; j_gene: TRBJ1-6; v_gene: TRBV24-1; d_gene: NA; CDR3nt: TGTGCCACCAGTGACCCGGACAGTGCGAGCTCCTATAATTCACCCCTCCACTTT; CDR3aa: CATSDPDSASSYNSPLHF
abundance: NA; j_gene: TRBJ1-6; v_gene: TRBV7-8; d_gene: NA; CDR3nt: TGTGCCAGCAGCTTAGCGACAGTTTCTAGCTCCTATAATTCACCCCTCCACTTT; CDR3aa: CASSLATVSSSYNSPLHF
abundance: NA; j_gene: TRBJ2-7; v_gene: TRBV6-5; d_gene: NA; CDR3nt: TGTGCCAGCAGTACAGACAGAGCTAGCTACGAGCAGTACTTC; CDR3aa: CASSTDRASYEQYF
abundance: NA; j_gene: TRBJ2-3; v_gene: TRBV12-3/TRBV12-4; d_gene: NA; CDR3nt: TGTGCCAGCAGTTTCACAACAGATACGCAGTATTTT; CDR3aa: CASSFTTDTQYF
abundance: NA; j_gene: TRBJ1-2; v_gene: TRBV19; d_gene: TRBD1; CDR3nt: TGTGCCAGTAGCTGGACAGGGGGAATGCATGGCTACACCTTC; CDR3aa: CASSWTGGMHGYTF
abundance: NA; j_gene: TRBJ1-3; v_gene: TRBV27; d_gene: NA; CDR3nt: TGTGCCAGCAGTTTTAGGGGGGGAAACACCATATATTTT; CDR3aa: CASSFRGGNTIYF
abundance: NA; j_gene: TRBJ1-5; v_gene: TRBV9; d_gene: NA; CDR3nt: TGTGCCAGCAGCGCCCAGGGGATGGCTCAGCCCCAGCATTTT; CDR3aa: CASSAQGMAQPQHF
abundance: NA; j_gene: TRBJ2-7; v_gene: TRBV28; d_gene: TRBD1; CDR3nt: TGTGCCAGCAGTCGCGGACAGGTCCCCTACGAGCAGTACTTC; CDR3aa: CASSRGQVPYEQYF
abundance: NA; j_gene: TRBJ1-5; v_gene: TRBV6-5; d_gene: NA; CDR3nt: TGTGCCAGCTTGCGGGGAAAGAATCAGCCCCAGCATTTT; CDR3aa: CASLRGKNQPQHF
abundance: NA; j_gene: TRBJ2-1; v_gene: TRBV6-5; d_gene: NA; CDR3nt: TGTGCCAGCAGTTACTCGAAGAGTAATGAGCAGTTCTTC; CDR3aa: CASSYSKSNEQFF
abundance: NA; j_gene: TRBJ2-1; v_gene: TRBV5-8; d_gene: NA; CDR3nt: TGTGCCAGCAGCTTCAGCCGGGGGTACTACTACAATGAGCAGTTCTTC; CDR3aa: CASSFSRGYYYNEQFF
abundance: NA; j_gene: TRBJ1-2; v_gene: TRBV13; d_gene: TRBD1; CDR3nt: TGTGCCAGCAGCTCACCTGACAGGGGGCTAATCTATGGCTACACCTTC; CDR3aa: CASSSPDRGLIYGYTF
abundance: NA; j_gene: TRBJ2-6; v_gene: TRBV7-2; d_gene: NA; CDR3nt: TGTGCCAGCAGCCGGGACTCTGGGGCCAACGTCCTGACTTTC; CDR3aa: CASSRDSGANVLTF
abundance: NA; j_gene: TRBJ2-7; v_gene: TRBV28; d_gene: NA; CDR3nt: TGTGCCAGCAGTCGCCGAGACATACGCTACGAGCAGTACTTC; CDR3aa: CASSRRDIRYEQYF
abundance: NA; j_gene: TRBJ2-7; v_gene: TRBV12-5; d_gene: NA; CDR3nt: TGTGCTAGTGGTCCGGGACCTTCCTACGAGCAGTACTTC; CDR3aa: CASGPGPSYEQYF
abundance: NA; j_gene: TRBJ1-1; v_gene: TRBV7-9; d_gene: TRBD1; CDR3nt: TGTGCCAGCAGCTTAGCGACAGGGGTAACTGAAGCTTTCTTT; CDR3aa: CASSLATGVTEAFF
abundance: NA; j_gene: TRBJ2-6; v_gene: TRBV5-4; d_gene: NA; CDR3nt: TGTGCCAGCAGCTTGGCGGGTAAAAGCTCTGGGGCCAACGTCCTGACTTTC; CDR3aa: CASSLAGKSSGANVLTF
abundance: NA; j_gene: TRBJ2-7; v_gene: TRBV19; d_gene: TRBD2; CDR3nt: TGTGCCAGTAGTTCCTCATTACTAGCGGGAGCAGGCGAGCAGTACTTC; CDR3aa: CASSSSLLAGAGEQYF
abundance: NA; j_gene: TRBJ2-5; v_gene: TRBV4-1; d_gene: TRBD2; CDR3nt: TGCGCCAGCAGCCGCGGGACTAGCGGGAGCCAAGAGACCCAGTACTTC; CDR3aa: CASSRGTSGSQETQYF
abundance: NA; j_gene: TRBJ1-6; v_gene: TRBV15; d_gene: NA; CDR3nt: TGTGCCACCAGCAGAGGACGGCCGACGAATTCACCCCTCCACTTT; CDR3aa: CATSRGRPTNSPLHF
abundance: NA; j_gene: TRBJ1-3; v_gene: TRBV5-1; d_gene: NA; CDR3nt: TGCGCCAGCAGCCGAGAGGGGGCTGGAAACACCATATATTTT; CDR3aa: CASSREGAGNTIYF
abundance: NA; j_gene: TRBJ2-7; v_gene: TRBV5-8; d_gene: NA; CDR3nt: TGTGCCAGCAGCTTGTGGGGGAGCTCCTACGAGCAGTACTTC; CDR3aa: CASSLWGSSYEQYF
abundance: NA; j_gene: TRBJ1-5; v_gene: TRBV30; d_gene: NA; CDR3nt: TGTGCCTGGAGTGGTTCAGGGAATCAGCCCCAGCATTTT; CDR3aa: CAWSGSGNQPQHF
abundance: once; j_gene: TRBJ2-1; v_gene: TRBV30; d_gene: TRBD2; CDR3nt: TGTGCCTGGAGTGTAAGACTAGCTTACAATGAGCAGTTCTTC; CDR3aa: CAWSVRLAYNEQFF
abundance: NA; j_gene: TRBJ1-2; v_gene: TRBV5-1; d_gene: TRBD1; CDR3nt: TGCGCCAGCAGGGCGGGAACAGGGGATCCTGGCTACACCTTC; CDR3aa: CASRAGTGDPGYTF
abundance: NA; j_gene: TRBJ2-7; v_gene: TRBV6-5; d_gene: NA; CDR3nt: TGTGCCAGCAGTTACTCGAGAAAACCCAACGAGCAGTACTTC; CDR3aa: CASSYSRKPNEQYF
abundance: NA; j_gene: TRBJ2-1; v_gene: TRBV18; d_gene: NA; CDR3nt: TGTGCCAGCTCACCAAGTATCAGGGGCGAAGAGCAGTTCTTC; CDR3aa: CASSPSIRGEEQFF